This entry features one T cell receptor (beta chain) sequence. Its antigen is not known. This sample is drawn from a study of T cells in pancreatic ductal adenocarcinoma. V lost 1 base and J lost 7, with 11 bases in between. Germline assignment: CDR1 SGHTS and CDR2 YDEGEE. The CDR3 is 13 residues long. Selected pancreatic ductal adenocarcinoma patients had undergone surgery without neoadjuvant therapy. Findings and caveats of the study: Unique clonotypes were approximately 8-fold more numerous in blood than in tumor. Mean clonality was approximately 0.1 in tumors and roughly 0.067 in blood, not significantly different.

Clones were read by immunoSEQ multiplex PCR, and TCRdb kept only the in-frame ones, dropping some. The sample lists more than 15,000 clones, 88% occurring once. The TCR sequence derives from a human donor with pancreatic ductal adenocarcinoma. Sequencing was carried out using PBMCs. The V gene is TRBV5-8, the J gene TRBJ1-1; tentative D call: TRBD1 (5 bases). CDR3 in DNA: TGTGCCAGCAGCTTGTCCGGGGGAGGTGAAGCTTTCTTT. Translation: CASSLSGGGEAFF.